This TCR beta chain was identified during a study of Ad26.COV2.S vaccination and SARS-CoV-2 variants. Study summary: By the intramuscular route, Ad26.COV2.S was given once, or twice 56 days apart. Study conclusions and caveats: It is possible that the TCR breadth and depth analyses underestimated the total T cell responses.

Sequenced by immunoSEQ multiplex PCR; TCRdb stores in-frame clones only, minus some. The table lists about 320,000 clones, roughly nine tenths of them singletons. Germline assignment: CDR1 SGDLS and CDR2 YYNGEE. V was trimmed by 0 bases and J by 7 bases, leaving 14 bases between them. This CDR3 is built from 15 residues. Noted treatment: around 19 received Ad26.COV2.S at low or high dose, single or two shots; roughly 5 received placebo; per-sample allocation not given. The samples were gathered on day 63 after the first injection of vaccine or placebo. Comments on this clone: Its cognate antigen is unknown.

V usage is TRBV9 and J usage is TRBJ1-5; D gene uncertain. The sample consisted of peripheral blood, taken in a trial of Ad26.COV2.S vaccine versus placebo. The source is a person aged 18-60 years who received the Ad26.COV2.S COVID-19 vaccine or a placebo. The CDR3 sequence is CASSVDGTISQPQHF. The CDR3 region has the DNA TGTGCCAGCAGCGTAGATGGAACCATAAGCCAGCCCCAGCATTTT.